Shown below are 19 T cell receptor beta chains from a single sample sequenced in a study of blood T cell repertoires in COVID-19. Generated by immunoSEQ multiplex PCR, the TCRdb table keeps only in-frame clones and is missing some. The repertoire holds approximately 200,000 clones, with approximately 81% as singletons. The sequencing input was peripheral blood. These receptors were collected from a person aged 70 to 80 with COVID-19, enrolled during active disease.

The sample holds a few counts of this clone. The chain couples TRBV7-9 to TRBJ2-1; tentatively, D is TRBD1 (5 bases). Germline lookup yields CDR1 SEHNR and CDR2 FQNEAQ (reference sequence). The CDR3 is made up of 12 amino acids. The ends were cut back, 3 bases at V and 8 bases at J, with 8 bases in the middle. DNA of the CDR3: TGTGCCAGCAGCTTCTTCAGGGATGAGCAGTTCTTC. Translating gives CASSFFRDEQFF.

V is TRBV5-5 and J is TRBJ1-1; no reliable D call. The CDR3 runs 13 residues. Germline CDR1 reads SGHKS; CDR2 reads YYEKEE (reference sequence). V lost 2 bases, J lost 1 base, and 6 bases lay in between. The CDR3 DNA sequence: TGTGCCAGCAGCTTCTCCGGGAACACTGAAGCTTTCTTT. Protein: CASSFSGNTEAFF. Looking up the rest from reference TRBV5-5 and TRBJ1-1 gives the full variable domain: DAGVTQSPTHLIKTRGQQVTLRCSPISGHKSVSWYQQVLGQGPQFIFQYYEKEERGRGNFPDRFSARQFPNYSSELNVNALLLGDSALYLCASSFSGNTEAFFGQGTRLTVV.

The J gene is TRBJ1-4, the V gene TRBV5-4, with D possibly being TRBD1 (5 bases). The CDR3 is 13 amino acids. V lost 0 bases to trimming and J lost 8 bases, with 8 bases between them. Germline CDR1 and CDR2: SGHNT and YYREEE (reference sequence). The CDR3 DNA follows: TGTGCCAGCAGCTTGGAGCGGGACGAAAAACTGTTTTTT. Amino acid sequence: CASSLERDEKLFF.

The V gene is TRBV19, the J gene TRBJ2-2, with D possibly TRBD2 on 7 matching bases. The CDR3 consists of 15 residues. Germline CDR1 LNHDA, CDR2 SQIVND (reference sequence). V was shortened by 8 bases and J by 0 bases, with 13 bases between the two germline ends. The CDR3 here is CASGTGGPNTGELFF. CDR3 coding DNA: TGTGCCAGTGGCACCGGGGGGCCGAACACCGGGGAGCTGTTTTTT.

The V gene is TRBV6-2 or TRBV6-3, the J gene TRBJ1-1; D is undetermined. CDR3 length: 11 amino acids. CDR1 and CDR2 (germline): MNHEY, SVGEGT. The germline V and J ends were trimmed by 4 bases and 11 bases, with 11 bases remaining between them. CDR3 nucleotides: TGTGCCAGCAGTTCAGTTGTGCGGGCTTTCTTT. This gives the protein CASSSVVRAFF.

The rearrangement links TRBV5-1 to TRBJ1-6; 8 nucleotides match TRBD1. The ends lost 4 bases at V and 9 bases at J; junction bases unmatched: 3. CDR1 and CDR2 from the germline V gene are SGHRS and YFSETQ. The CDR3 has 13 residues. The CDR3 DNA reads TGCGCCAGCAGCCCAGGGGGCGGTTCACCCCTCCACTTT. Its protein product is CASSPGGGSPLHF. Full variable domain (outside the CDR3, taken from reference TRBV5-1 and TRBJ1-6): KAGVTQTPRYLIKTRGQQVTLSCSPISGHRSVSWYQQTPGQGLQFLFEYFSETQRNKGNFPGRFSGRQFSNSRSEMNVSTLELGDSALYLCASSPGGGSPLHFGNGTRLTVT.

The chain employs TRBV18 and TRBJ1-1; unclear D gene. V dropped 3 bases and J dropped 6 bases, with 5 bases sitting between them. CDR1 KGHSH and CDR2 LQKENI come from the germline V gene. The CDR3 covers 11 residues. CDR3 region: CASSPGAEAFF. DNA for the CDR3: TGTGCCAGCTCACCGGGCGCTGAAGCTTTCTTT.

The J gene is TRBJ1-2, the V gene TRBV5-1; D might be TRBD1 (6 bases). The germline V gene has CDR1 SGHRS and CDR2 YFSETQ. CDR3 length: 14 residues. Trimming took 4 bases from V and 2 from J, leaving 12 bases between them. CDR3 amino acids: CASSAAGTNYGYTF. DNA for the CDR3: TGCGCCAGCAGCGCGGCAGGGACAAACTATGGCTACACCTTC.

The chain carries TRBV7-9 and TRBJ2-5; a possible D gene is TRBD1 (7 bases). The V end was cut by 5 bases, the J end by 5 bases, with 24 bases between. The CDR3 totals 17 residues. Germline V gives CDR1 SEHNR, CDR2 FQNEAQ (reference sequence). This CDR3 is CASSPDSWEQGRETQYF. The CDR3 region has the DNA TGTGCCAGCAGCCCTGATTCATGGGAACAGGGGAGGGAGACCCAGTACTTC.

V and J are TRBV27 and TRBJ2-1, with D tentatively TRBD2 (6 bases). V was cut by 8 bases and J by 0 bases, with 17 bases left in between. The CDR3 length is 16 residues. Germline V gene data show CDR1 as MNHEY and CDR2 as SMNVEV (reference sequence). The CDR3 loop reads CASRTDDGSSYNEQFF. CDR3 DNA: TGTGCCAGCCGGACCGACGACGGGAGCTCCTACAATGAGCAGTTCTTC.

V gene TRBV6-5 combines with J gene TRBJ2-1; 8 bases map to TRBD1. The CDR3 is 15 amino acids. V gave up 5 bases and J gave up 3 bases; unmatched junction bases: 6. The germline gives CDR1 MNHEY, CDR2 SVGAGI. The CDR3 nucleotides read TGTGCCAGCAGTCGGACAGGGTTGAACTACAATGAGCAGTTCTTC. Translation gives CASSRTGLNYNEQFF.

The chain combines TRBV3-1 (or the pseudogene TRBV3-2) with TRBJ2-5; D not certain. Trimming removed 3 bases at V and 0 bases at J, with 20 bases between. The CDR3 sequence is 18 residues long. CDR1 and CDR2 from the germline V gene are LGHDT and YNNKEL (reference sequence). CDR3 sequence: CASSHTMPAGNNQETQYF. The CDR3 region has the DNA TGTGCCAGCAGCCACACCATGCCGGCAGGAAACAACCAAGAGACCCAGTACTTC.

The J gene is TRBJ2-1, the V gene TRBV7-6, with D uncertain. Germline CDR1 reads SGHVS; CDR2 reads FNYEAQ. The length of the CDR3 is 13 residues. CDR3 residues: CATSPITYNEQFF. DNA of the CDR3: TGTGCTACCAGTCCCATTACCTACAATGAGCAGTTCTTC.

CDR3 bases: TGTGCCAGCAGCTTAGGCAGGCAGGGCACAGATACGCAGTATTTT. This codes for CASSLGRQGTDTQYF. This chain joins TRBV5-4 and TRBJ2-3; D is unresolved. This CDR3 spans 15 amino acids. Germline CDR1 reads SGHNT; CDR2 reads YYREEE (reference sequence). With 2 bases removed from V and 1 base from J, the gap between germline ends came to 11 bases.

The chain combines TRBV4-3 with TRBJ2-1, with 13 bases that match TRBD2. Germline loops: CDR1 LGHNA, CDR2 YSLEER. Germline trimming cut 1 base from V and 5 bases from J; bases unmatched to any gene: 5. The CDR3 consists of 17 residues. CDR3 region: CASSQGTSGGPHNEQFF. The CDR3 DNA reads as TGCGCCAGCAGCCAAGGGACTAGCGGGGGTCCCCACAATGAGCAGTTCTTC.

The chain couples TRBV18 to TRBJ1-4; weak D call: TRBD1 (6 bases). This CDR3 has 16 amino acids. The V gene's germline CDR1 is KGHSH and CDR2 LQKENI. V was cut by 3 bases and J by 6 bases, with 17 bases left in between. CDR3 in DNA: TGTGCCAGCTCACCTAACCGGGACACCAAAGATGAAAAACTGTTTTTT. It encodes CASSPNRDTKDEKLFF. The variable domain in full, completed from reference TRBV18 and TRBJ1-4, reads NAGVMQNPRHLVRRRGQEARLRCSPMKGHSHVYWYRQLPEEGLKFMVYLQKENIIDESGMPKERFSAEFPKEGPSILRIQQVVRGDSAAYFCASSPNRDTKDEKLFFGSGTQLSVL.

This chain uses TRBV5-1 with TRBJ1-5; maybe TRBD1 (6 bases). Trimming took 1 base from V and 6 from J, leaving 14 bases between them. CDR3 length equals 15 residues. Germline CDR1 reads SGHRS; CDR2 reads YFSETQ. The CDR3 loop reads CASSLNGEGGQPQHF. In DNA, the CDR3 is TGCGCCAGCAGCTTGAACGGGGAAGGGGGTCAGCCCCAGCATTTT.

This clone was recorded a few times. This rearrangement joins TRBV7-2 to TRBJ1-2; D perhaps matches TRBD1 (6 bases). With 1 base removed from V and 8 bases from J, the gap between germline ends came to 17 bases. The germline gives CDR1 SGHTA, CDR2 FQGNSA. The CDR3 length is 15 residues. CDR3 sequence reads: CASSLEWRGLDGYTF. The CDR3 DNA is TGTGCCAGCAGCTTAGAGTGGCGGGGGCTAGACGGCTACACCTTC.

CDR3: CASHHGLAGPYEQFF. CDR3 sequence (DNA): TGTGCCAGTCACCATGGGCTAGCGGGGCCCTATGAGCAGTTCTTC. The V call is TRBV27, the J call TRBJ2-1, with 9 bases identical to TRBD2. This CDR3 region has 15 residues. The junction had 14 bases not matched to a gene; V was cut back by 9 bases and J by 8 bases. Germline assignment: CDR1 MNHEY and CDR2 SMNVEV (reference sequence).